A selection of T cell receptor beta chains follows, all from one sample in a study of cytomegalovirus exposure and HLA in healthy donors. Method: immunoSEQ multiplex PCR; TCRdb's copy keeps in-frame clones and lacks some. The sample includes 200,000 to 250,000 clones, roughly 80% seen only once; the top ten take 0.22%. Sequencing was done on a sample of PBMCs. The receptors shown here come from a girl aged 2 to 10 in good health and CMV-seronegative. Both conserved end residues are part of each CDR3. A D gene is named only where the DNA matches it firmly. Clone size is stated in some rows and not others, as once, few, many or a class when expanded.

v_gene: TRBV9; abundance: .; j_gene: TRBJ1-2; d_gene: .; CDR3aa: CASSPLIRTANYGYTF; CDR3nt: TGTGCCAGCAGCCCGTTGATTCGGACAGCAAACTATGGCTACACCTTC
v_gene: TRBV19; abundance: .; j_gene: TRBJ2-3; d_gene: TRBD2; CDR3aa: CASSIFLAGVRDTQYF; CDR3nt: TGTGCCAGTAGTATATTCCTAGCGGGCGTGAGAGATACGCAGTATTTT
v_gene: TRBV19; abundance: .; j_gene: TRBJ1-4; d_gene: .; CDR3aa: CASSRDTEEKLFF; CDR3nt: TGTGCCAGTAGCCGGGACACCGAAGAAAAACTGTTTTTT
v_gene: TRBV6-1; abundance: .; j_gene: TRBJ1-4; d_gene: TRBD1; CDR3aa: CASRGQGTGREKLFF; CDR3nt: TGTGCCAGCAGGGGACAGGGGACGGGGCGTGAAAAACTGTTTTTT
v_gene: TRBV4-2; abundance: .; j_gene: TRBJ2-1; d_gene: TRBD1; CDR3aa: CASSQGEQGVLGQFF; CDR3nt: TGTGCCAGCAGCCAAGGGGAACAGGGGGTTTTAGGGCAGTTCTTC
v_gene: TRBV5-1; abundance: few; j_gene: TRBJ2-1; d_gene: TRBD2; CDR3aa: CASRLSRTSGGNEQFF; CDR3nt: TGCGCCAGCAGATTATCCCGGACTAGCGGTGGTAATGAGCAGTTCTTC
v_gene: TRBV7-3; abundance: .; j_gene: TRBJ1-4; d_gene: TRBD1; CDR3aa: CASSSGTGEKLFF; CDR3nt: TGTGCCAGCAGTTCCGGGACAGGAGAAAAACTGTTTTTT
v_gene: TRBV9; abundance: .; j_gene: TRBJ2-5; d_gene: TRBD2; CDR3aa: CASSVSAGTRAPETQYF; CDR3nt: TGTGCCAGCAGCGTAAGTGCTGGGACTAGAGCCCCCGAGACCCAGTACTTC
v_gene: TRBV28; abundance: .; j_gene: TRBJ1-1; d_gene: .; CDR3aa: CASSPGPGGGKAFF; CDR3nt: TGTGCCAGCAGCCCGGGGCCGGGGGGAGGAAAAGCTTTCTTT
v_gene: TRBV19; abundance: .; j_gene: TRBJ2-2; d_gene: TRBD1; CDR3aa: CASSSDRANTGELFF; CDR3nt: TGTGCCAGTAGTAGCGACAGGGCGAACACCGGGGAGCTGTTTTTT
v_gene: TRBV11-3; abundance: .; j_gene: TRBJ2-1; d_gene: .; CDR3aa: CASSQPGTDNEQFF; CDR3nt: TGTGCCAGCAGCCAACCCGGGACTGACAATGAGCAGTTCTTC
v_gene: TRBV30; abundance: .; j_gene: TRBJ1-1; d_gene: .; CDR3aa: CAWSQQSHTEAFF; CDR3nt: TGTGCCTGGAGTCAACAGAGTCACACTGAAGCTTTCTTT
v_gene: TRBV18; abundance: .; j_gene: TRBJ1-5; d_gene: .; CDR3aa: CASSPSQGNGQPQHF; CDR3nt: TGTGCCAGCTCACCGAGCCAGGGGAATGGGCAGCCCCAGCATTTT
v_gene: TRBV19; abundance: once; j_gene: TRBJ1-1; d_gene: .; CDR3aa: CASRAGANTEAFF; CDR3nt: TGTGCCAGTAGGGCGGGAGCGAACACTGAAGCTTTCTTT
v_gene: TRBV11-2; abundance: few; j_gene: TRBJ2-1; d_gene: TRBD2; CDR3aa: CASRITSGGDNEQFF; CDR3nt: TGTGCCAGCAGAATAACTAGCGGGGGGGATAATGAGCAGTTCTTC